Following are 19 T cell receptor beta chains from one sample sequenced in a study of cytomegalovirus exposure and HLA in healthy donors. In the PCR, 60 Vbeta and 13 Jbeta primers were used. Assay: immunoSEQ multiplex PCR; the TCRdb copy retains only in-frame clones and omits some. The sample has 100,000 to 120,000 clones; approximately 72% are singletons. The sequenced material came from PBMCs. The receptor set was obtained from a man aged 30-40 years in good health and CMV-seronegative.

This rearrangement joins TRBV9 to TRBJ1-4; D is uncertain. Germline loops: CDR1 SGDLS, CDR2 YYNGEE. The CDR3 has 15 amino acids. V lost 6 bases and J lost 3, with 15 bases in between. The CDR3: CASTTNPGSNEKLFF. Written as DNA, the CDR3 is TGTGCCAGCACCACCAACCCGGGGTCTAATGAAAAACTGTTTTTT.

V and J are TRBV28 and TRBJ2-7; perhaps TRBD1 as D (6 bases). This CDR3 has 14 amino acids. Germline V gene lookup returns CDR1 MDHEN and CDR2 SYDVKM. Trimming stripped 5 bases from V and 10 bases from J, with 21 bases between. CDR3 DNA: TGTGCCAGCAGTCCAGACGGACCCGGACAGTTTCAGTACTTC. Translation: CASSPDGPGQFQYF.

The chain is built from TRBV7-7 and TRBJ2-5; 9 bases map to TRBD2. Germline CDR1 and CDR2: SSHAT and FNYEAQ (reference sequence). The CDR3 length is 15 residues. The V segment lost 4 bases and the J segment 5 bases; nucleotides outside the gene matches: 8. CDR3: CASSSIAGAGETQYF. As DNA, the CDR3 is TGTGCCAGCAGCTCGATAGCGGGAGCTGGGGAGACCCAGTACTTC.

The rearrangement links TRBV27 to TRBJ2-7; unclear D gene. Trimming removed 2 bases from V and 6 bases from J, with 8 bases in between. The germline V gene has CDR1 MNHEY and CDR2 SMNVEV (reference sequence). CDR3 length equals 12 residues. CDR3 in amino acids: CASSLPSFEQYF. CDR3 DNA: TGTGCCAGCAGTTTACCCTCGTTCGAGCAGTACTTC.

V is TRBV5-1 and J is TRBJ2-3; 9 positions match TRBD2. Germline CDR1 SGHRS, CDR2 YFSETQ. The CDR3 is 15 amino acids. V shed 4 bases and J 6 bases; nucleotides not matched to a gene: 9. In DNA, the CDR3 is TGCGCCAGCAGCCCTCGTAGCGGGAGTGGCGATACGCAGTATTTT. This gives the protein CASSPRSGSGDTQYF.

The chain carries TRBV15 and TRBJ1-1, with D perhaps matching TRBD1 (6 bases). Trimming cost V 5 bases and J 6 bases, with 19 bases left between them. CDR3 size: 15 residues. CDR1 and CDR2 from the germline V gene are LNHNV and YYDKDF (reference sequence). CDR3: CATSGGLTDISEAFF. For the CDR3, the DNA is TGTGCCACCAGCGGGGGCCTCACGGACATCTCTGAAGCTTTCTTT.

The chain uses TRBV6-1 and TRBJ2-5; 11 bases align to TRBD2. Germline V CDR1 and CDR2: MNHNS, SASEGT. Germline trimming cut 3 bases from V and 3 bases from J; bases unmatched to any gene: 6. There are 16 residues in the CDR3. The CDR3 loop is CASSESLAGVEETQYF. CDR3 DNA sequence: TGTGCCAGCAGTGAGTCACTAGCGGGGGTCGAAGAGACCCAGTACTTC.

CDR3 DNA: TGTGCCAGCAGCGCGCAGGGATTCGGCTACACCTTC. Its translation: CASSAQGFGYTF. The chain combines TRBV9 with TRBJ1-2; D may be TRBD1 (5 bases). The germline V gene has CDR1 SGDLS and CDR2 YYNGEE. Trimming stripped 3 bases from V and 8 bases from J, with 11 bases between. There are 12 residues in the CDR3. Variable domain in full (rest from reference TRBV9 and TRBJ1-2): DSGVTQTPKHLITATGQRVTLRCSPRSGDLSVYWYQQSLDQGLQFLIQYYNGEERAKGNILERFSAQQFPDLHSELNLSSLELGDSALYFCASSAQGFGYTFGSGTRLTVV.

The chain recombines TRBV19 with TRBJ2-7; TRBD1 matches at 8 bases. After removal of 5 bases from V and 7 bases from J, the junction contained 10 bases not matched to a gene. Germline values: CDR1 LNHDA, CDR2 SQIVND (reference sequence). This CDR3 has 14 amino acids. For the CDR3, the DNA is TGTGCCAGTAGTCCCGCAAGGACAGGGTATGAGCAGTACTTC. Translation gives CASSPARTGYEQYF.

This chain joins TRBV27 and TRBJ1-3; D is possibly TRBD1 (6 bases). CDR3 length: 13 amino acids. CDR1 is MNHEY and CDR2 is SMNVEV in the germline V gene (reference sequence). Trimming stripped 6 bases from V and 3 bases from J, with 9 bases between. Written as DNA, the CDR3 is TGTGCCAGCAGAACAGGGTTTGGAAACACCATATATTTT. It yields the protein CASRTGFGNTIYF.

J is TRBJ2-7 and V is TRBV29-1; tentative D call: TRBD2 (5 bases). V shed 1 base and J shed 4 bases, with 20 bases lying between them. The length of the CDR3 is 16 residues. CDR1 SQVTM and CDR2 ANQGSEA come from the germline V gene. CDR3 loop: CSVEVRVRILQYEQYF. DNA of the CDR3: TGCAGCGTTGAAGTGAGGGTGCGAATACTACAATACGAGCAGTACTTC.

This chain uses TRBV5-4 with TRBJ1-2, with D possibly TRBD1 on 5 matching bases. Trimming took 0 bases from V and 4 from J, leaving 13 bases between them. The CDR3 sequence is 15 residues long. Germline loops: CDR1 SGHNT, CDR2 YYREEE (reference sequence). The CDR3 region is CASSLDPTESYGYTF. CDR3 DNA sequence: TGTGCCAGCAGCTTGGACCCGACAGAATCCTATGGCTACACCTTC.

The chain joins TRBV9 to TRBJ2-7; weak D call: TRBD1 (6 bases). The CDR3 has 15 amino acids. V was shortened by 2 bases and J by 4 bases, with 16 bases between the two germline ends. Germline CDR1 SGDLS, CDR2 YYNGEE. The CDR3 spells CASSVQGSPTYEQYF. Here the CDR3 DNA reads TGTGCCAGCAGCGTTCAGGGGTCCCCCACTTACGAGCAGTACTTC.

This chain uses TRBV10-3 with TRBJ2-1, with D hard to call. The CDR3 runs to 13 residues. From germline, CDR1 is ENHRY and CDR2 SYGVKD. Deletions cut 3 bases from V and 8 bases from J, with 11 bases between. The CDR3, as DNA: TGTGCCATCAGTGATAGTACCTATTATGAGCAGTTCTTC. It codes for CAISDSTYYEQFF.

The rearrangement joins TRBV6-5 to TRBJ1-2, with TRBD1 identical over 11 bases. V was clipped by 5 bases and J by 4 bases; unmatched bases: 3. The CDR3 spans 14 residues. Germline CDR1 MNHEY, CDR2 SVGAGI. The CDR3 region has the DNA TGTGCCAGCAGTCTGGACAGGGGGCTCTATGGCTACACCTTC. Residues: CASSLDRGLYGYTF.

The genes are TRBV10-3 and TRBJ1-1; TRBD1 matches 7 bases. Germline V gene data show CDR1 as ENHRY and CDR2 as SYGVKD. With V trimmed by 10 bases and J by 8 bases, 16 bases remained unmatched. CDR3 length equals 14 residues. CDR3: CATKGAGAFLEAFF. DNA for the CDR3: TGTGCCACCAAGGGGGCAGGGGCGTTTTTAGAAGCTTTCTTT.

The chain uses TRBV6-1 and TRBJ1-1; no firm D call. V was pared by 4 bases and J by 4 bases, with 10 bases between. Germline values: CDR1 MNHNS, CDR2 SASEGT. The CDR3 sequence is 13 residues long. CDR3 protein: CASSAGRITEAFF. The CDR3 nucleotides read TGTGCCAGCAGTGCGGGAAGAATCACTGAAGCTTTCTTT.

In DNA, the CDR3 is TGTGCCAGCAGCCAAGGGCTAGCGGGAACCTACGAGCAGTACTTC. Translation gives CASSQGLAGTYEQYF. The genes are TRBV14 and TRBJ2-7, with 9 bases lining up with TRBD2. Germline V gene lookup returns CDR1 SGHDN and CDR2 FVKESK. The CDR3 has 15 residues. The junction had 3 bases not matched to a gene; V was cut back by 1 base and J by 2 bases.

This clone was counted only a few times. V and J are TRBV30 and TRBJ1-5; no definite D call. This CDR3 comprises 14 residues. In germline, CDR1 is GTSNPN, CDR2 SVGIG (reference sequence). Trimming stripped 2 bases from V and 7 bases from J, with 15 bases between. This chain's CDR3 is CAWSSSIGRQPQHF. The CDR3 DNA follows: TGTGCCTGGAGTAGTAGTATCGGGAGACAGCCCCAGCATTTT.